A selection of T cell receptor beta chains follows, all from one sample in a study of immune evolution from preneoplasia to lung adenocarcinoma. TCRdb's table, derived via immunoSEQ multiplex PCR, lists solely in-frame clones and lacks some. This sample has about 16,000 clones, with about 88% found just once. The material sequenced was FFPE invasive lung adenocarcinoma tissue. Source of these receptors: a person in their 70s with invasive lung adenocarcinoma. Both conserved end residues are part of each CDR3. D genes are given only for firm matches. Only some rows state a clone size, as once, few, many or a class for expanded clones.

TRBD2 . TRBJ2-7 TRBV5-1 CASSPSSGRSYEQYF TGCGCCAGCAGCCCATCTAGCGGCCGCTCCTACGAGCAGTACTTC
. . TRBJ2-5 TRBV2 CASSEEGRRETQYF TGTGCCAGCAGTGAAGAGGGACGGAGAGAGACCCAGTACTTC
TRBD2 . TRBJ2-1 TRBV19 CASSGTGGDEQFF TGTGCCAGTAGTGGTACGGGAGGGGATGAGCAGTTCTTC
. few TRBJ2-2 TRBV29-1 CSVFGQVGLTGELFF TGCAGCGTTTTCGGACAAGTGGGTCTCACCGGGGAGCTGTTTTTT
. few TRBJ1-1 TRBV9 CASSVSALDTEAFF TGTGCCAGCAGCGTATCAGCTTTAGACACTGAAGCTTTCTTT
. . TRBJ1-5 TRBV6-6 CASSPEGGNQPQHF TGTGCCAGCAGCCCCGAGGGGGGCAATCAGCCCCAGCATTTT
. . TRBJ2-3 TRBV6-5 CASSYSTSPLTDTQYF TGTGCCAGCAGTTACTCTACTAGCCCCCTCACAGATACGCAGTATTTT
TRBD1 . TRBJ1-4 TRBV9 CASSTQGAANEKLFF TGTGCCAGCAGCACGCAGGGGGCTGCTAATGAAAAACTGTTTTTT
. . TRBJ1-1 TRBV5-1 CASSLEGGRSTEAFF TGCGCCAGCAGCTTGGAGGGGGGGCGAAGCACTGAAGCTTTCTTT
. . TRBJ1-2 TRBV6-1 CASSEAGGSRGYTF TGTGCCAGCAGTGAAGCAGGAGGGTCCCGGGGCTACACCTTC